These T cell receptor beta chains were read from a single sample in a study of blood T cell repertoires in COVID-19. Sequencing used immunoSEQ multiplex PCR; TCRdb keeps in-frame clones, though not all of them. Of 110,000 or so clones listed, approximately 80% are singletons. Sequenced: peripheral blood. The origin of the receptors is a man in his forties or fifties with acute or convalescent COVID-19. Each CDR3 is given with its conserved first and last residue. Each record gives: CDR3 length, D gene, J gene, V gene, clone size, CDR3 DNA, CDR3 protein. The D gene is left open where the match is weak. Size is omitted from some rows. Given values are once, few, many or a class for expanded clones.

cdr3_length: 15
d_call: TRBD2
j_call: TRBJ2-7
v_call: TRBV28
clone_size: once
cdr3_nt: TGTGCCAGCTCTCAAGCCGGGCTAGCGGCCCACGAGCAGTACTTC
cdr3_aa: CASSQAGLAAHEQYF

cdr3_length: 14
d_call: NA
j_call: TRBJ1-6
v_call: TRBV18
clone_size: NA
cdr3_nt: TGTGCCAGCTCACTTGGGGCGTTTAATTCACCCCTCCACTTT
cdr3_aa: CASSLGAFNSPLHF

cdr3_length: 15
d_call: TRBD1
j_call: TRBJ2-7
v_call: TRBV28
clone_size: NA
cdr3_nt: TGTGCCAGCAGTAGAGACGGGACAGGGAACTACGAGCAGTACTTC
cdr3_aa: CASSRDGTGNYEQYF

cdr3_length: 14
d_call: TRBD1
j_call: TRBJ2-7
v_call: TRBV5-1
clone_size: NA
cdr3_nt: TGCGCCAGCAGCTCAAACAGGGGCGGTGACGAGCAGTACTTC
cdr3_aa: CASSSNRGGDEQYF

cdr3_length: 17
d_call: TRBD2
j_call: TRBJ2-4
v_call: TRBV3-1/TRBV3-2
clone_size: NA
cdr3_nt: TGTGCCAGCAGCCTCCTCAGGGAGGGCCGGGCCAAAAACATTCAGTACTTC
cdr3_aa: CASSLLREGRAKNIQYF

cdr3_length: 14
d_call: TRBD1
j_call: TRBJ1-2
v_call: TRBV5-1
clone_size: NA
cdr3_nt: TGCGCCAGCAGTCCGGGACAGGGAAACTATGGCTACACCTTC
cdr3_aa: CASSPGQGNYGYTF

cdr3_length: 15
d_call: TRBD1
j_call: TRBJ2-1
v_call: TRBV5-1
clone_size: NA
cdr3_nt: TGCGCCAGCAGCCCCCCCGGGACAGGGATCCATGAGCAGTTCTTC
cdr3_aa: CASSPPGTGIHEQFF

cdr3_length: 14
d_call: TRBD1
j_call: TRBJ1-1
v_call: TRBV7-3
clone_size: few
cdr3_nt: TGTGCCAGCTCACGACAGGGGTCGAACACTGAAGCTTTCTTT
cdr3_aa: CASSRQGSNTEAFF

cdr3_length: 14
d_call: NA
j_call: TRBJ1-6
v_call: TRBV7-6
clone_size: few
cdr3_nt: TGTGCCACCTCCGTTGTCCCAGGGTTTTCACCCCTCCACTTT
cdr3_aa: CATSVVPGFSPLHF

cdr3_length: 14
d_call: NA
j_call: TRBJ1-6
v_call: TRBV14
clone_size: NA
cdr3_nt: TGTGCCAGCAGCCAAGAGCTCGGGTTCTCACCCCTCCACTTT
cdr3_aa: CASSQELGFSPLHF

cdr3_length: 14
d_call: NA
j_call: TRBJ2-1
v_call: TRBV7-3
clone_size: NA
cdr3_nt: TGTGCCAGCAGCCCTTCTACAGGGAGCCATGAGCAGTTCTTC
cdr3_aa: CASSPSTGSHEQFF

cdr3_length: 14
d_call: NA
j_call: TRBJ1-5
v_call: TRBV30
clone_size: NA
cdr3_nt: TGTGCCTGGGGACCAGGGGTCCCCAATCAGCCCCAGCATTTT
cdr3_aa: CAWGPGVPNQPQHF

cdr3_length: 13
d_call: NA
j_call: TRBJ1-2
v_call: TRBV27
clone_size: NA
cdr3_nt: TGTGCCAGCAGTTTATCCGGCACGGGGGGCTACACCTTC
cdr3_aa: CASSLSGTGGYTF

cdr3_length: 13
d_call: TRBD1
j_call: TRBJ1-5
v_call: TRBV19
clone_size: NA
cdr3_nt: TGTGCCACTCAGGACAGGCGGTATCAGCCCCAGCATTTT
cdr3_aa: CATQDRRYQPQHF